Shown below are 28 T cell receptor beta chains from a single sample sequenced in a study of blood T cells in healthy people across ages. Then a second PCR, running about 6 to 12 cycles, was carried out with a sample-barcoded 5' primer and a J-beta primer mix. TCRdb reprocessed the 5' RACE reads via MiXCR and lists one record per CDR3 protein. The table shows about 1.4 million distinct CDR3 sequences, with approximately 60% occurring only once. Sequenced: blood. Receptors originate from a man aged 18-30 years in good health.

The chain recombines TRBV6-5 with TRBJ1-3; D remains unclear. The V and J ends lost 6 bases and 0 bases respectively, with 9 bases between them. This CDR3 is 14 amino acids long. Germline V lookup: CDR1 MNHEY, CDR2 SVGAGI. The CDR3 region has the DNA TGTGCCAGCAGCCGCGGCGTCTCTGGAAACACCATATATTTT. Translation gives CASSRGVSGNTIYF.

This clonotype was detected once. This chain joins TRBV20-1 and TRBJ2-3; D may be TRBD2 (6 bases). The CDR3 runs to 13 residues. Trimming removed 2 bases from V and 4 bases from J, with 10 bases in between. Germline assignment: CDR1 DFQATT and CDR2 SNEGSKA (reference sequence). Here the CDR3 DNA reads TGCAGTGCTAGACAGGGACTTTCAGATACGCAGTATTTT. Its protein product is CSARQGLSDTQYF.

This CDR3 is CASSDSITKSGSYEQYF. CDR3 bases: TGTGCCAGCAGTGATTCGATAACTAAGAGCGGCTCCTACGAGCAGTACTTC. The rearrangement joins TRBV6-5 to TRBJ2-7; the D gene is possibly TRBD2 (5 bases). The V end was cut by 5 bases, the J end by 0 bases, with 20 bases between. This CDR3 has 17 amino acids. Germline CDR1 is MNHEY and CDR2 is SVGAGI.

This clonotype turned up a few times. The rearrangement joins TRBV7-9 to TRBJ2-1; TRBD2 aligns across 10 bases. The DNA matches TRBJ2-7 better at its end, which makes the J call doubtful. The CDR3 consists of 16 residues. CDR1 SEHNR and CDR2 FQNEAQ come from the germline V gene (reference sequence). The CDR3: CASSLPEREGYNEQYF. The DNA for the CDR3 is TGTGCCAGCAGCTTACCAGAGCGGGAGGGGTACAATGAGCAGTACTTC.

V is TRBV4-3 and J is TRBJ2-7; D might be TRBD1 (5 bases). V was pared by 6 bases and J by 2 bases, with 17 bases between. Germline V gene lookup returns CDR1 LGHNA and CDR2 YSLEER. The CDR3 is 15 amino acids. The CDR3 region has the DNA TGCGCCAGCAGTCCTACTTCCAGGGCCACCTACGAGCAGTACTTC. Translated, it gives CASSPTSRATYEQYF.

This clonotype was seen a handful of times. This chain links TRBV4-1 with TRBJ1-5; tentatively, D is TRBD1 (6 bases). CDR1 is MGHRA and CDR2 is YSYEKL in the germline V gene. Trimming left V 3 bases short and J 3 bases short, with 18 bases between. The CDR3 is 17 amino acids. The CDR3 bases are TGCGCCAGCAGCCATCCCCTCCTACAGGGACCCAATCAGCCCCAGCATTTT. Translating gives CASSHPLLQGPNQPQHF.

CDR3 DNA: TGTGCCAGCATGAAGAACACTGAAGCTTTCTTT. Protein product: CASMKNTEAFF. The J gene is TRBJ1-1, the V gene TRBV7-2; D is uncertain. Germline-derived CDR1 and CDR2 are SGHTA and FQGNSA. Trimming cost V 7 bases and J 1 base, with 4 bases left between them. The CDR3 covers 11 residues.

This clonotype was seen only a few times. The V gene is TRBV4-3, the J gene TRBJ2-1, with 7 positions matching TRBD1. TRBJ2-7 explains the end of the DNA better; the J call may be wrong. The germline V gene encodes CDR1 LGHNA and CDR2 YSLEER. The CDR3 runs to 13 residues. In DNA form, the CDR3 reads TGCGCCAGCAGCCAGGACAGGTACAATGAGCAGTACTTC. Translation gives CASSQDRYNEQYF.

In DNA, the CDR3 is TGTGCCAGCAGTCCCCGCGGAGCGGGGTACCCCACAGATACGCAGTATTTT. It yields the protein CASSPRGAGYPTDTQYF. The chain joins TRBV6-2 or TRBV6-3 to TRBJ2-3, with 7 bases matching TRBD2. V dropped 5 bases and J dropped 2; count of bases not matched to a gene: 13. The V gene's germline CDR1 is MNHEY and CDR2 SVGEGT. The CDR3 has 17 residues.

The CDR3 nucleotides read TGTGCCAGCAGTTTAGATGGGGTGGCCGGGGAGCTGTTTTTT. Its translation is CASSLDGVAGELFF. The chain employs TRBV12-3 or TRBV12-4 and TRBJ2-2; D unresolved. V shed 1 base and J shed 6 bases, with 9 bases lying between them. The CDR3 contains 14 residues.

This chain joins TRBV6-6 and TRBJ2-3; D gene ambiguous. Germline V gene sequence: CDR1 MNHNY, CDR2 SVGAGI (reference sequence). This CDR3 is 16 amino acids long. V was trimmed by 6 bases and J by 5 bases, leaving 21 bases between them. In nucleotides, the CDR3 is TGTGCCAGCAGCCTAGACGGATCGGCATCCGGAGATACGCAGTATTTT. Its protein product is CASSLDGSASGDTQYF.

The chain links TRBV4-3 to TRBJ1-5; D perhaps matches TRBD1 (5 bases). The CDR3 length is 14 residues. Germline V gene data show CDR1 as LGHNA and CDR2 as YSLEER. Trimming left V 1 base short and J 5 bases short, with 9 bases between. The DNA for the CDR3 is TGCGCCAGCAGCCAAGCACTGGGGGATCAGCCCCAGCATTTT. Its protein product is CASSQALGDQPQHF.

The chain recombines TRBV3-1 with TRBJ2-7, with D unclear. This CDR3 is built from 14 residues. V was cut by 0 bases and J by 1 base, with 7 bases left in between. The V gene's germline CDR1 is LGHDT and CDR2 YNNKEL (reference sequence). The CDR3 sequence is CASSQEPQSYEQYF. Written as DNA, the CDR3 is TGTGCCAGCAGCCAAGAACCTCAGTCCTACGAGCAGTACTTC.

This clonotype was observed a handful of times. The chain uses TRBV28 and TRBJ2-1; either TRBD1 or TRBD2 may fit D (6 bases each). Deletions cut 2 bases from V and 2 bases from J, with 16 bases between. This CDR3 has 17 amino acids. CDR1 and CDR2 from the germline V gene are MDHEN and SYDVKM. This CDR3 reads CASSLPMQGRTYNEQFF. CDR3 sequence (DNA): TGTGCCAGCAGTTTACCCATGCAGGGGAGGACCTACAATGAGCAGTTCTTC.

The chain is built from TRBV5-6 and TRBJ2-4, with a possible D match to TRBD2 (5 bases). Trimming took 0 bases from V and 13 from J, leaving 14 bases between them. CDR1 and CDR2 from the germline V gene are SGHDT and YYEEEE. The length of the CDR3 is 13 residues. This CDR3 is CASSLDLFGEQYF. For the CDR3, the DNA is TGTGCCAGCAGCTTGGATCTTTTCGGGGAGCAGTACTTC.

J is TRBJ2-1 and V is TRBV6-4; TRBD1 matches 11 bases. V shed 6 bases, J shed 5 bases, and the junction held 3 bases outside the gene matches. Germline V lookup: CDR1 MRHNA, CDR2 SNTAGT. The CDR3 runs 14 residues. CDR3 loop: CASRADRGHNEQFF. CDR3 DNA sequence: TGTGCCAGCAGGGCGGACAGGGGGCACAATGAGCAGTTCTTC.

The rearrangement joins TRBV7-2 to TRBJ2-5; 7 bases line up with TRBD1. Near its end, the DNA agrees better with TRBJ2-7, so the J call may be wrong. The germline CDR1 and CDR2 sequences are SGHTA and FQGNSA. The CDR3 is 15 amino acids. The CDR3 region is CASSISPGTAYEQYF. The CDR3 coding sequence is TGTGCCAGCAGCATCTCTCCCGGGACAGCCTACGAGCAGTACTTC.

In regard to this clonotype: The junction does not match germline at one end; this may be a read error. The genes are TRBV7-2 and TRBJ2-1; TRBD2 aligns across 9 bases. The CDR3 totals 16 residues. The germline V gene has CDR1 SGHTA and CDR2 FQGNSA. This CDR3 reads CAGSLLGRGGLNEQFF. In nucleotides, the CDR3 is TGTGCCGGCAGCTTACTGGGGCGGGGGGGCCTCAATGAGCAGTTCTTC.

The rearrangement uses TRBV7-6 and TRBJ2-1, with 9 bases that match TRBD2. Germline CDR1 and CDR2: SGHVS and FNYEAQ. The CDR3 loop spans 17 amino acids. The junction had 13 bases not matched to a gene; V was cut back by 5 bases and J by 5 bases. This CDR3 is CASSPMVAGGPNNEQFF. For the CDR3, the DNA is TGTGCCAGCAGCCCAATGGTGGCGGGAGGGCCTAACAATGAGCAGTTCTTC. Full variable domain (outside the CDR3, taken from reference TRBV7-6 and TRBJ2-1): GAGVSQSPRYKVTKRGQDVALRCDPISGHVSLYWYRQALGQGPEFLTYFNYEAQQDKSGLPNDRFSAERPEGSISTLTIQRTEQRDSAMYRCASSPMVAGGPNNEQFFGPGTRLTVL.

The chain couples TRBV2 to TRBJ2-3, with D possibly being TRBD2 (6 bases). The CDR3 runs 13 residues. V lost 6 bases and J 5 bases, leaving 12 bases between the germline ends. The germline V gene encodes CDR1 SNHLY and CDR2 FYNNEI. The CDR3 DNA reads as TGTGCCAGCAGCCGGGGGATCGTAGATACGCAGTATTTT. Residues: CASSRGIVDTQYF.

The J gene is TRBJ2-7, the V gene TRBV5-1; D unclear. Per the germline V gene, CDR1 is SGHRS and CDR2 is YFSETQ. V shed 1 base and J shed 2 bases, with 10 bases lying between them. CDR3 size: 14 residues. The chain's CDR3 is CASSLTVKTYEQYF. The CDR3 coding sequence is TGCGCCAGCAGCTTGACAGTGAAGACCTACGAGCAGTACTTC.

The chain recombines TRBV3-1 with TRBJ2-3; 8 nucleotides align to TRBD2. Germline assignment: CDR1 LGHDT and CDR2 YNNKEL (reference sequence). CDR3 size: 16 residues. Trimming at V came to 7 bases and at J to 3 bases, leaving 12 bases not matched to a gene. The CDR3 is CASTPDLAGPTDTQYF. Here the CDR3 DNA reads TGTGCCAGCACCCCCGATTTAGCGGGGCCTACAGATACGCAGTATTTT.

The chain joins TRBV15 to TRBJ2-7; D may match TRBD1 or TRBD2 (6 bases each). Germline lookup yields CDR1 LNHNV and CDR2 YYDKDF (reference sequence). V shed 5 bases and J shed 0 bases, with 14 bases lying between them. This CDR3 has 15 residues. The chain's CDR3 is CATSGRLGGSYEQYF. The CDR3 DNA reads as TGTGCCACCAGCGGACGACTAGGGGGCTCCTACGAGCAGTACTTC.

Comments on this clonotype: This clone may be a read error of a much larger clone one base away. The conserved phenylalanine or tryptophan is not found at the CDR3 terminus, so this likely reflects a read error. The genes are TRBV6-6 and TRBJ2-3; D gene uncertain. Germline V lookup: CDR1 MNHNY, CDR2 SVGAGI (reference sequence). Trimming cost V 2 bases and J 6 bases, with 6 bases left between them. The CDR3 is 12 residues long. CDR3 DNA: TGTGCCAGCAGTTACGGGGTCGATACGCAGTATCTT. Protein sequence: CASSYGVDTQYL.

The chain recombines TRBV7-9 with TRBJ1-6; TRBD1 is a possible D gene (6 bases). CDR1 is SEHNR and CDR2 is FQNEAQ in the germline V gene (reference sequence). V lost 3 bases to trimming and J lost 7 bases, with 13 bases between them. The CDR3 sequence is 15 residues long. Written as DNA, the CDR3 is TGTGCCAGCAGCTTTTTACAGGGATTGAATTCACCCCTCCACTTT. This translates into CASSFLQGLNSPLHF. Full variable domain (remainder filled in from reference TRBV7-9 and TRBJ1-6): DTGVSQNPRHKITKRGQNVTFRCDPISEHNRLYWYRQTLGQGPEFLTYFQNEAQLEKSRLLSDRFSAERPKGSFSTLEIQRTEQGDSAMYLCASSFLQGLNSPLHFGNGTRLTVT.

The chain recombines TRBV6-5 with TRBJ2-7; 8 positions agree with TRBD2. TRBJ2-5 matches the DNA end more closely, so the J call is doubtful. This CDR3 has 16 amino acids. Germline V lookup: CDR1 MNHEY, CDR2 SVGAGI. The CDR3 reads CASSSLAATRGETQYF. CDR3 nucleotides: TGTGCCAGCAGTTCACTAGCGGCCACCCGCGGAGAGACCCAGTACTTC.

The V gene is TRBV7-9, the J gene TRBJ2-4; TRBD1 is a possible D gene (7 bases). The J call may be incorrect, as the DNA end agrees better with TRBJ2-7. Germline V gives CDR1 SEHNR, CDR2 FQNEAQ (reference sequence). The CDR3 length is 14 residues. CDR3 residues: CASTGQEGQYEQYF. Here the CDR3 DNA reads TGTGCCAGCACCGGCCAGGAGGGACAGTACGAGCAGTACTTC.

About this clonotype: An end of the junction does not agree with germline; a read error may underlie this. The V call is TRBV6-5, the J call TRBJ2-6; D may be TRBD1 (6 bases). The CDR3 loop spans 16 amino acids. CDR1 MNHEY and CDR2 SVGAGI come from the germline V gene. For the CDR3, the DNA is TGTGTCAGCAGTTACTCGACAGGATCTGGGGCCAACGTCCTGACTTTC. It encodes CVSSYSTGSGANVLTF.